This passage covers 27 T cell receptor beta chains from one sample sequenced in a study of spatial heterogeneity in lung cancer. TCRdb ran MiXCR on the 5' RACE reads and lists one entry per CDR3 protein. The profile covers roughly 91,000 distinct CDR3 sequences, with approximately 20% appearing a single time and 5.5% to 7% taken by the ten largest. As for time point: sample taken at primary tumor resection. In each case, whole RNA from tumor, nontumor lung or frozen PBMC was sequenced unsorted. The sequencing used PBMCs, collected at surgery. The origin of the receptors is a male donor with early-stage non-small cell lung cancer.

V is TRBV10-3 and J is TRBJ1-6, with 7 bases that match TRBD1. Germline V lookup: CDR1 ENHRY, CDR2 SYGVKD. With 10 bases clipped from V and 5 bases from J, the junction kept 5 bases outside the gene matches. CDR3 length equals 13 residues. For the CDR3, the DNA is TGTGCCACCGCGACAGGGAATAATTCACCCCTCCACTTT. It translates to CATATGNNSPLHF.

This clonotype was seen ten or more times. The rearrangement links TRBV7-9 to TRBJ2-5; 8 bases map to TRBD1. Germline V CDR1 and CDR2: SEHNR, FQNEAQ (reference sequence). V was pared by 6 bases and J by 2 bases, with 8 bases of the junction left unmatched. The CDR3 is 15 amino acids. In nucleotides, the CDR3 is TGTGCCAGCAGTACGGACAGGGCCGCGCAAGAGACCCAGTACTTC. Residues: CASSTDRAAQETQYF.

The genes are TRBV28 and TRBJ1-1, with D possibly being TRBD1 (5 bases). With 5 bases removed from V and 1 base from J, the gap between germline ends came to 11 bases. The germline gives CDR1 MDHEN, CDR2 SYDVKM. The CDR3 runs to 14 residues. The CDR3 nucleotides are TGTGCCAGCAGTCCACAGGTATCGAACACTGAAGCTTTCTTT. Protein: CASSPQVSNTEAFF.

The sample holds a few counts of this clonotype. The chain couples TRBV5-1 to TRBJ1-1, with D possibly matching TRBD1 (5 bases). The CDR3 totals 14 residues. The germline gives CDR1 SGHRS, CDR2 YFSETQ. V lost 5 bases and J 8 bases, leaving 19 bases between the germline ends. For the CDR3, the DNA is TGCGCCAGCAGGCCCGCAGGGTGGTCCGGAGAAGCTTTCTTT. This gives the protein CASRPAGWSGEAFF.

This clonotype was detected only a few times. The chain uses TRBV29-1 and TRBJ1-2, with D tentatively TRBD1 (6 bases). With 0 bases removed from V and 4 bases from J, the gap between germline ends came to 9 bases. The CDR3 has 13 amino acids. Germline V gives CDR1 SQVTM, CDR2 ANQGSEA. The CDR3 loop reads CSVEDHRVYGYTF. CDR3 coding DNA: TGCAGCGTTGAAGATCACAGGGTCTATGGCTACACCTTC.

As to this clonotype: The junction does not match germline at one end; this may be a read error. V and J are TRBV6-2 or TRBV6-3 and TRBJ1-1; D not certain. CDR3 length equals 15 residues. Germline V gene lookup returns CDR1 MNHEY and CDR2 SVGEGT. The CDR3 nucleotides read TGTGCCAGCAGTTACTCGACACACACAACGGGTGAAACTTTCTTT. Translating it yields CASSYSTHTTGETFF.

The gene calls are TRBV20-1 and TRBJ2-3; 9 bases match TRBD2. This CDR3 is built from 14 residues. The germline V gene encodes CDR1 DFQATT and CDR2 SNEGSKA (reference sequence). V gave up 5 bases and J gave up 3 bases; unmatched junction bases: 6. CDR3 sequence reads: CSAPSGMGTDTQYF. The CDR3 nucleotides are TGCAGTGCTCCTAGCGGGATGGGTACAGATACGCAGTATTTT.

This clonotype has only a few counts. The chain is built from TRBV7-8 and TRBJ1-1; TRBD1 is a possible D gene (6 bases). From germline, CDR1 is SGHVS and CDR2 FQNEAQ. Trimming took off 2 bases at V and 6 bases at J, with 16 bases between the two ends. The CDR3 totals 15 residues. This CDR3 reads CASSLMGGGSAEAFF. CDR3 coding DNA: TGTGCCAGCAGCTTAATGGGGGGCGGCAGCGCTGAAGCTTTCTTT.

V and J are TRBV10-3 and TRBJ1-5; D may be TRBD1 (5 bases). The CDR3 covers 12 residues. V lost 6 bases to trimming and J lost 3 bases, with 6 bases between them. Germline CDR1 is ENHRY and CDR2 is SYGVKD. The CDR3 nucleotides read TGTGCCATCAGACAGGACAATCAGCCCCAGCATTTT. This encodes CAIRQDNQPQHF.

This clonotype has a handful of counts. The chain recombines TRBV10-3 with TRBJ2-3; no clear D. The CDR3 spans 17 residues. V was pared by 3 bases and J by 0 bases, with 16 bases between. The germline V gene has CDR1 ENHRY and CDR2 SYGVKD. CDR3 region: CAISDSIGLGSTDTQYF. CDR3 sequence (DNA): TGTGCCATCAGTGATTCCATCGGGTTAGGTAGCACAGATACGCAGTATTTT.

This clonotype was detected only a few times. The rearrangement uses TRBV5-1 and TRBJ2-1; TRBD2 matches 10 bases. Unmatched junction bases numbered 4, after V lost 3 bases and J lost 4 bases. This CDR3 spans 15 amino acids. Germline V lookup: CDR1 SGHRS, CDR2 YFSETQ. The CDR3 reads CASSSAGGAYNEQFF. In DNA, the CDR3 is TGCGCCAGCAGCTCAGCGGGAGGGGCGTACAATGAGCAGTTCTTC.

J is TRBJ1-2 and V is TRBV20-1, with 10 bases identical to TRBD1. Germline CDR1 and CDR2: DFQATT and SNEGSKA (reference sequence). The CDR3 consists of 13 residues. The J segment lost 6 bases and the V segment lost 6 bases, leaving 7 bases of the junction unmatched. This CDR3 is CSAPGQGFNGYTF. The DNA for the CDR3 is TGCAGTGCGCCGGGACAGGGGTTTAATGGCTACACCTTC.

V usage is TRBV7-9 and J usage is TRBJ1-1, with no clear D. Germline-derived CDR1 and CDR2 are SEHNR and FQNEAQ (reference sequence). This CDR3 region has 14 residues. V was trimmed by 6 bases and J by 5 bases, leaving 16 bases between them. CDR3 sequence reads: CASSPDGRATEAFF. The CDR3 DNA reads TGTGCCAGCAGTCCGGACGGGCGGGCGACTGAAGCTTTCTTT.

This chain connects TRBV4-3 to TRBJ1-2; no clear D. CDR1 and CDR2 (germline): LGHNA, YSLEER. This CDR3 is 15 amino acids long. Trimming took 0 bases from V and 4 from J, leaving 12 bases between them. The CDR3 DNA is TGCGCCAGCAGCCAAGATTTGACGGAAGTCTATGGCTACACCTTC. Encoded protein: CASSQDLTEVYGYTF.

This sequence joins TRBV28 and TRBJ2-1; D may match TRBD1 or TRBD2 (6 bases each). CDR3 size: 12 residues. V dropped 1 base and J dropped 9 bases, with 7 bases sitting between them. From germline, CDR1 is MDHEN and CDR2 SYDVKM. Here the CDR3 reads CASSLSGAEQFF. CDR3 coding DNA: TGTGCCAGCAGTTTATCGGGGGCTGAGCAGTTCTTC.

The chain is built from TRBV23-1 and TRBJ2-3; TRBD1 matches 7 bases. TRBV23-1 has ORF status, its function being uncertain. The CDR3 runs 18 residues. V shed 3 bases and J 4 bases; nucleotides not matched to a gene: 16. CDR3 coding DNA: TGCGCCAGCAGTCATTCCCCAAACAGGGGTGGGATCTCAGATACGCAGTATTTT. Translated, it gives CASSHSPNRGGISDTQYF.

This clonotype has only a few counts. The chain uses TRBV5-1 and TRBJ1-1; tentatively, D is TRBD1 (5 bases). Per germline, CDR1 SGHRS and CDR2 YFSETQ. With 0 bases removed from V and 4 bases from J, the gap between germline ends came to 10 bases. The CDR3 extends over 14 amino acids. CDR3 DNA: TGCGCCAGCAGCTTGGCCGAGGGGCGCACTGAAGCTTTCTTT. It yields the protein CASSLAEGRTEAFF.

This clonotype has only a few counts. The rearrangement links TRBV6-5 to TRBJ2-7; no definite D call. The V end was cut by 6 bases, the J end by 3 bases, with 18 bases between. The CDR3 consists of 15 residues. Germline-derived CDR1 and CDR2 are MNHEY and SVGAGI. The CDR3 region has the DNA TGTGCCAGCAGCCCGTCGGGCCTTGGATACTACGAGCAGTACTTC. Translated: CASSPSGLGYYEQYF.

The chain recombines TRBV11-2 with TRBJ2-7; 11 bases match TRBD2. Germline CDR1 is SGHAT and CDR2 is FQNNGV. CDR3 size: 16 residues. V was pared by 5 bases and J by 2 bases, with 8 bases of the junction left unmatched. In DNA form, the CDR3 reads TGTGCCAGCAGCCGACAGACTAGCGGGACCCCCTACGAGCAGTACTTC. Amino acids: CASSRQTSGTPYEQYF.

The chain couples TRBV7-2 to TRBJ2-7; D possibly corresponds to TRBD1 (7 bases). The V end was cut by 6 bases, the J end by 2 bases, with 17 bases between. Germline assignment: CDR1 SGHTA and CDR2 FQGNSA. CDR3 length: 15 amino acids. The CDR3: CASSYRGGGAYEQYF. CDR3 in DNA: TGTGCCAGCAGTTACAGGGGCGGAGGGGCCTACGAGCAGTACTTC.

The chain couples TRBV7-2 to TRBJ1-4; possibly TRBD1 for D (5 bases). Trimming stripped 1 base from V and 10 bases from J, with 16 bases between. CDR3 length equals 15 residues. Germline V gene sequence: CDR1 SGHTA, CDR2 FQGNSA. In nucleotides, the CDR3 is TGTGCCAGCAGCTTAGTTTTAGGGGAGGGAGGAAAACTGTTTTTT. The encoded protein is CASSLVLGEGGKLFF.

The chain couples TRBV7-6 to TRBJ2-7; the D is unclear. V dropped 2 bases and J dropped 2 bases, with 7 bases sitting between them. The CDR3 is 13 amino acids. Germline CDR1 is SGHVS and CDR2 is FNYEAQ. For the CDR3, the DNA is TGTGCCAGCAGCTTAAGGCTAACCTACGAGCAGTACTTC. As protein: CASSLRLTYEQYF.

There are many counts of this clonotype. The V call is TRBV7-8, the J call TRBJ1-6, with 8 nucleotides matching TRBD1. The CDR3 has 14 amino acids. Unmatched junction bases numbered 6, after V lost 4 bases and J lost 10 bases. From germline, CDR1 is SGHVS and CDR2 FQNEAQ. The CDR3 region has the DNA TGTGCCAGCAGCTCTAGACAGGGGAAATCACCCCTCCACTTT. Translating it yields CASSSRQGKSPLHF.

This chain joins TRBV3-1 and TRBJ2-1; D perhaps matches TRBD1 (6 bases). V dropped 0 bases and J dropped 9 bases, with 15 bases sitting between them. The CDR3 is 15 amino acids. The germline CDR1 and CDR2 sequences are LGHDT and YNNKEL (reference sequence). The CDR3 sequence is CASSQDVSGAVEQFF. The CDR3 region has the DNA TGTGCCAGCAGCCAAGATGTATCAGGGGCTGTTGAGCAGTTCTTC.

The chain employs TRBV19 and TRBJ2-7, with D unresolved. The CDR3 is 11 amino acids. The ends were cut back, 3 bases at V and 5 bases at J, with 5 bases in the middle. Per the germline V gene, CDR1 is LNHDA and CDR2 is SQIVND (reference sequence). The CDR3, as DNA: TGTGCCAGTAGTATTAGGAACGAGCAGTACTTC. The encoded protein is CASSIRNEQYF.

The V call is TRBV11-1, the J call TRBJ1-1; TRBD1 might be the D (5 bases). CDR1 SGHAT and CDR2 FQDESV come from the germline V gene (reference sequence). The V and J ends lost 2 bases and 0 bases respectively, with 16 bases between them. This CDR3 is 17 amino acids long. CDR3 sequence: CASSLKIQGGLNTEAFF. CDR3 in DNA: TGTGCCAGCAGCTTAAAAATCCAGGGCGGCCTGAACACTGAAGCTTTCTTT.

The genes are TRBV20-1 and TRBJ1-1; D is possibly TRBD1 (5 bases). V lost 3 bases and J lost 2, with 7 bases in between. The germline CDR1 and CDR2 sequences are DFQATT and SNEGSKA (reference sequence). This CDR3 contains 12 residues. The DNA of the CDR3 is TGCAGTGCTAGGACAGATAACACTGAAGCTTTCTTT. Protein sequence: CSARTDNTEAFF.